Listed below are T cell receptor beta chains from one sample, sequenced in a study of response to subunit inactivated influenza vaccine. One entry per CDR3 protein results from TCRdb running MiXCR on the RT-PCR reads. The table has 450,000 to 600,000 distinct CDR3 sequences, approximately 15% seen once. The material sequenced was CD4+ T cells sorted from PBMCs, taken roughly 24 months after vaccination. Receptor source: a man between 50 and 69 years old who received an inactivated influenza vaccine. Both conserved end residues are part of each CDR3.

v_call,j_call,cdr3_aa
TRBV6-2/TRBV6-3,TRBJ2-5,CASNPRILQETQYF
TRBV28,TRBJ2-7,CARGLHGPRYEQYF
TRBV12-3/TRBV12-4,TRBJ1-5,CASRLGQDSNHPQHF
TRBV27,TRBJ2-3,CASSLTRRGPDTQYF
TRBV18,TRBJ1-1,CASSPVTGYTEAFF
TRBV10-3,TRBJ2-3,CAISGETSGNTDTQYF
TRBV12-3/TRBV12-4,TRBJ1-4,CASSSDRVEKLFF
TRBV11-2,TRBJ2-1,CASSLPPGGTSGGSYNEQFF
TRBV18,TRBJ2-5,CASSPRQGAQQETQYF
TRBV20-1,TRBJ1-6,CSARVQGASNSPLHF
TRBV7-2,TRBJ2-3,CASSADGNTDTQYF
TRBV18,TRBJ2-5,CASSPPMSQETQYF
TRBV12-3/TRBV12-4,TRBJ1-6,CASRRDGDNSPLHF
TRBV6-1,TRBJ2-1,CASSPRDRERGNEQFF
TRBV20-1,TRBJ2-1,CSAIHAGRYNEQFF
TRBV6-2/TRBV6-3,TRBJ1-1,CASSYGTEKGSTEAFF
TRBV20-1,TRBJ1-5,CSALQGPGQPQHF
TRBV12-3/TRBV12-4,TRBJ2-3,CARSTRDRVSFSTDTQYF
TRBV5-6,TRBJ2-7,CASSSGQNKGEQYF
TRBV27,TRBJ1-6,CASSQRGSHYNSPLHF
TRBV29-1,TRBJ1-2,CSVDDGASGYTF
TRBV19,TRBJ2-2,CASSIEGANTGELFF
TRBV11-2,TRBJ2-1,CASSLGADREQFF
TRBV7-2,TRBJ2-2,CASSPTFAGELFF
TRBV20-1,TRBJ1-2,CSARDLTEIYGYTF
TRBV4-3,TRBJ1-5,CASSQDTWSPQHF
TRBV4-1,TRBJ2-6,CASSQDTGLSGANVLTF
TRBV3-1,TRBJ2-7,CASSPTGKVAEQYF
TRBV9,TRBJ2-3,CASSGRTARGTDTQYF
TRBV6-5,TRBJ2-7,CASSYLQGSAGEQYF
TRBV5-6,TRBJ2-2,CASSFSLQGYTGELFF
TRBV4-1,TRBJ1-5,CASSLSASGAFQPQHF
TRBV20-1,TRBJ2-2,CSARDPTSSSAGELFF
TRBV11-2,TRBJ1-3,CASSDPAGVYSGNTIYF
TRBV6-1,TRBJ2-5,CASSFRTGEETQYF
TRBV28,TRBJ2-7,CASSSPTGTAYEQYF
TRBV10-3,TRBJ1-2,CAISESGKEDGYTF
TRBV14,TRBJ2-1,CASSQTLGGWHSYNEQFF
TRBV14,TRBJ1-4,CASSPYGPEGEKLFF
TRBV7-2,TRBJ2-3,CASSLGEISTDTQYF
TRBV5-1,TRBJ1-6,CASSDRENSPLHF
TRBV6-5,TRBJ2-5,CASSYLTSGRAGETQYF
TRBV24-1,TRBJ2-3,CATSDSMSTDTQYF
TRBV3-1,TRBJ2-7,CASMGQGDYEQYF
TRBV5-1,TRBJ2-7,CASRPATGISYEQYF
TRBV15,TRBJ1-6,CATSTNLGNSPLHF
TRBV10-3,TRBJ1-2,CAISTGPQLGYTF
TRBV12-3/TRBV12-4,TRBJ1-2,CASTKGTGGYTF
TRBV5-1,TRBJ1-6,CASSLASANSPLHF
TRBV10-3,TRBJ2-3,CAIRGQGRTDTQYF